A selection of T cell receptor beta chains follows, all from one sample in a study of Graves' ophthalmopathy and Graves' hyperthyroidism. TCRdb reprocessed the multiplex PCR reads via MiXCR and lists one record per CDR3 protein. The table lists about 200,000 distinct CDR3 sequences, roughly 29% of them singletons, with 9.1% in the top ten. The sample consisted of peripheral blood. Source of these receptors: a man in his forties or fifties with Graves' ophthalmopathy. Each CDR3 is given with its conserved first and last residue. D genes are given only for firm matches. Only part of the rows carry a size: once, few, many, or a class if the clone is expanded.

j_gene: TRBJ2-5
v_gene: TRBV24-1
d_gene: TRBD2
abundance: many
CDR3aa: CATSDYLGGLVPETQYF
CDR3nt: TGTGCCACCAGTGATTATTTAGGGGGACTAGTCCCGGAGACCCAGTACTTC

j_gene: TRBJ2-2
v_gene: TRBV3-1
d_gene: TRBD2
abundance: many
CDR3aa: CASSPNLAGPNTGELFF
CDR3nt: TGTGCCAGCAGCCCGAATCTAGCGGGTCCTAACACCGGGGAGCTGTTTTTT

j_gene: TRBJ2-2
v_gene: TRBV6-2/TRBV6-3
d_gene: .
abundance: .
CDR3aa: CASSWSGLGELFF
CDR3nt: TGTGCCAGCAGTTGGAGCGGGCTCGGGGAGCTGTTTTTT

j_gene: TRBJ1-2
v_gene: TRBV27
d_gene: .
abundance: few
CDR3aa: CASSLSGPHVELVGYTF
CDR3nt: TGTGCCAGCAGTTTATCGGGGCCCCACGTGGAATTGGTTGGCTACACCTTC

j_gene: TRBJ2-7
v_gene: TRBV19
d_gene: TRBD2
abundance: many
CDR3aa: CASSSTSGRYEQYF
CDR3nt: TGTGCCAGTAGCAGTACTAGCGGGAGATACGAGCAGTACTTC

j_gene: TRBJ1-1
v_gene: TRBV7-8
d_gene: .
abundance: many
CDR3aa: CASSSFGGNTEAFF
CDR3nt: TGTGCCAGCAGCTCATTTGGGGGGAACACTGAAGCTTTCTTT

j_gene: TRBJ2-7
v_gene: TRBV28
d_gene: .
abundance: few
CDR3aa: CASSPGLATSYEQYF
CDR3nt: TGTGCCAGCAGTCCTGGACTGGCTACCTCCTACGAGCAGTACTTC

j_gene: TRBJ2-7
v_gene: TRBV10-3
d_gene: TRBD1
abundance: once
CDR3aa: CAISESRGGLEQYF
CDR3nt: TGTGCCATCAGTGAGTCACGAGGGGGCCTGGAGCAGTACTTC

j_gene: TRBJ2-7
v_gene: TRBV7-2
d_gene: TRBD1
abundance: many
CDR3aa: CASRFGQGAGEQYF
CDR3nt: TGTGCCAGCAGATTCGGACAGGGGGCAGGCGAGCAGTACTTC

j_gene: TRBJ2-7
v_gene: TRBV11-2
d_gene: .
abundance: .
CDR3aa: CASSLGWRGGTSSYEQYF
CDR3nt: TGTGCCAGCAGCTTAGGGTGGAGGGGCGGTACGAGCTCCTACGAGCAGTACTTC

j_gene: TRBJ2-3
v_gene: TRBV19
d_gene: TRBD1
abundance: many
CDR3aa: CASSETGQSVDTQYF
CDR3nt: TGTGCCAGTAGCGAAACGGGACAGTCCGTTGATACGCAGTATTTT

j_gene: TRBJ1-5
v_gene: TRBV6-5
d_gene: .
abundance: many
CDR3aa: CASIDSGNQPQHF
CDR3nt: TGTGCCAGCATCGATTCGGGAAATCAGCCCCAGCATTTT

j_gene: TRBJ2-7
v_gene: TRBV28
d_gene: .
abundance: many
CDR3aa: CASSGFGGAVYEQYF
CDR3nt: TGTGCCAGCAGTGGATTTGGGGGCGCGGTTTACGAGCAGTACTTC

j_gene: TRBJ1-2
v_gene: TRBV6-1
d_gene: TRBD1
abundance: .
CDR3aa: CASSGGTDGNYGYTF
CDR3nt: TGTGCCAGCAGTGGCGGGACAGATGGAAACTATGGCTACACCTTC

j_gene: TRBJ2-5
v_gene: TRBV2
d_gene: TRBD1
abundance: .
CDR3aa: CASSPRLGGRRQETQYF
CDR3nt: TGTGCCAGCAGTCCCCGCCTAGGGGGCCGGAGACAAGAGACCCAGTACTTC

j_gene: TRBJ1-1
v_gene: TRBV20-1
d_gene: .
abundance: few
CDR3aa: CSRPFRENTEAFF
CDR3nt: TGCAGCCGACCATTCCGGGAGAACACTGAAGCTTTCTTT

j_gene: TRBJ2-7
v_gene: TRBV4-2
d_gene: .
abundance: many
CDR3aa: CASSQDRDTSYEQYF
CDR3nt: TGTGCCAGCAGCCAAGATAGAGACACCTCCTACGAGCAGTACTTC

j_gene: TRBJ2-5
v_gene: TRBV24-1
d_gene: TRBD2
abundance: many
CDR3aa: CATSDSSRGSQETQYF
CDR3nt: TGTGCCACCAGTGATTCCTCTCGCGGGAGCCAAGAGACCCAGTACTTC

j_gene: TRBJ1-2
v_gene: TRBV6-1
d_gene: TRBD1
abundance: many
CDR3aa: CASSDAGTGYGYTF
CDR3nt: TGTGCCAGCAGTGACGCCGGGACAGGGTATGGCTACACCTTC

j_gene: TRBJ2-2
v_gene: TRBV7-3
d_gene: TRBD2
abundance: many
CDR3aa: CASSSLAASTGELFF
CDR3nt: TGTGCCAGCAGCTCCCTAGCGGCTTCGACCGGGGAGCTGTTTTTT

j_gene: TRBJ2-2
v_gene: TRBV6-2/TRBV6-3
d_gene: TRBD1
abundance: many
CDR3aa: CASSYLGQGYTGELFF
CDR3nt: TGTGCCAGCAGTTACTTGGGACAGGGTTACACCGGGGAGCTGTTTTTT

j_gene: TRBJ1-1
v_gene: TRBV18
d_gene: .
abundance: many
CDR3aa: CASSPPMGDRTEAFF
CDR3nt: TGTGCCAGCTCACCCCCTATGGGGGATAGGACTGAAGCTTTCTTT

j_gene: TRBJ1-2
v_gene: TRBV6-2/TRBV6-3
d_gene: TRBD1
abundance: many
CDR3aa: CASSQPRGLIYGYTF
CDR3nt: TGTGCCAGCAGTCAACCCAGGGGGCTGATCTATGGCTACACCTTC

j_gene: TRBJ1-2
v_gene: TRBV27
d_gene: TRBD1
abundance: many
CDR3aa: CASSSQGYGYGYTF
CDR3nt: TGTGCCAGCAGCTCACAGGGGTATGGCTATGGCTACACCTTC

j_gene: TRBJ2-7
v_gene: TRBV20-1
d_gene: .
abundance: .
CDR3aa: CSARDPSAYYEQYF
CDR3nt: TGCAGTGCTAGAGACCCCTCCGCCTACTACGAGCAGTACTTC

j_gene: TRBJ2-2
v_gene: TRBV10-3
d_gene: .
abundance: many
CDR3aa: CAISESATWNTGELFF
CDR3nt: TGTGCCATCAGTGAGAGCGCGACATGGAACACCGGGGAGCTGTTTTTT

j_gene: TRBJ2-6
v_gene: TRBV12-3/TRBV12-4
d_gene: .
abundance: many
CDR3aa: CASRRGRGGANVLTF
CDR3nt: TGTGCCAGTAGACGAGGGCGGGGAGGGGCCAACGTCCTGACTTTC

j_gene: TRBJ1-1
v_gene: TRBV6-2/TRBV6-3
d_gene: .
abundance: few
CDR3aa: CASTWTARNAEAFF
CDR3nt: TGTGCCAGCACCTGGACGGCGCGGAACGCTGAAGCTTTCTTT

j_gene: TRBJ1-2
v_gene: TRBV12-3/TRBV12-4
d_gene: .
abundance: .
CDR3aa: CASSFDRANNYGYTF
CDR3nt: TGTGCCAGCAGTTTCGACAGAGCCAACAACTATGGCTACACCTTC

j_gene: TRBJ1-1
v_gene: TRBV19
d_gene: .
abundance: many
CDR3aa: CASSILGGTGTEAFF
CDR3nt: TGTGCCAGTAGTATTCTCGGAGGGACTGGCACTGAAGCTTTCTTT

j_gene: TRBJ2-5
v_gene: TRBV25-1
d_gene: .
abundance: many
CDR3aa: CASSDWGDLETQYF
CDR3nt: TGTGCCAGCAGTGATTGGGGTGACTTGGAGACCCAGTACTTC

j_gene: TRBJ2-7
v_gene: TRBV12-3/TRBV12-4
d_gene: .
abundance: many
CDR3aa: CASSASQGTEQYF
CDR3nt: TGTGCCAGCAGTGCATCTCAGGGGACCGAGCAGTACTTC

j_gene: TRBJ2-7
v_gene: TRBV7-3
d_gene: TRBD2
abundance: once
CDR3aa: CASSLFVREGHEQYF
CDR3nt: TGTGCCAGCAGCTTATTTGTGCGGGAGGGCCACGAGCAGTACTTC

j_gene: TRBJ2-5
v_gene: TRBV11-1
d_gene: .
abundance: many
CDR3aa: CASSPRAWETQYF
CDR3nt: TGTGCCAGCAGCCCCCGGGCCTGGGAGACCCAGTACTTC

j_gene: TRBJ1-6
v_gene: TRBV30
d_gene: .
abundance: many
CDR3aa: CAWRDQGNNSPLHF
CDR3nt: TGTGCCTGGAGGGACCAGGGAAATAATTCACCCCTCCACTTT

j_gene: TRBJ1-2
v_gene: TRBV19
d_gene: .
abundance: many
CDR3aa: CASRYSGENNYGYTF
CDR3nt: TGTGCCAGTAGGTATAGCGGGGAGAATAACTATGGCTACACCTTC

j_gene: TRBJ1-2
v_gene: TRBV6-2/TRBV6-3
d_gene: .
abundance: .
CDR3aa: CASSYPPWWTSDGYTF
CDR3nt: TGTGCCAGCAGCTACCCCCCTTGGTGGACCTCAGATGGCTACACCTTC

j_gene: TRBJ2-5
v_gene: TRBV28
d_gene: .
abundance: few
CDR3aa: CASSGASAEETQYF
CDR3nt: TGTGCCAGCAGTGGGGCTAGTGCCGAGGAGACCCAGTACTTC

j_gene: TRBJ2-5
v_gene: TRBV6-1
d_gene: .
abundance: few
CDR3aa: CASRPTSTDQETQYF
CDR3nt: TGTGCCAGCAGACCTACCTCGACAGACCAAGAGACCCAGTACTTC

j_gene: TRBJ2-3
v_gene: TRBV24-1
d_gene: .
abundance: many
CDR3aa: CATSDANRADTQYF
CDR3nt: TGTGCCACCAGTGACGCAAACAGGGCAGATACGCAGTATTTT

j_gene: TRBJ1-1
v_gene: TRBV18
d_gene: .
abundance: many
CDR3aa: CASSPYMTNTEAFF
CDR3nt: TGTGCCAGCTCACCATATATGACGAACACTGAAGCTTTCTTT

j_gene: TRBJ1-2
v_gene: TRBV12-3/TRBV12-4
d_gene: TRBD1
abundance: .
CDR3aa: CASSLVSRGHGYTF
CDR3nt: TGTGCCAGCAGTTTAGTGTCCAGGGGGCATGGCTACACCTTC

j_gene: TRBJ2-7
v_gene: TRBV6-1
d_gene: .
abundance: few
CDR3aa: CASSELVLSQRDEQYF
CDR3nt: TGTGCCAGCAGTGAATTGGTGTTGAGCCAAAGGGACGAGCAGTACTTC

j_gene: TRBJ2-5
v_gene: TRBV7-8
d_gene: TRBD2
abundance: many
CDR3aa: CASSLRLAGQETQYF
CDR3nt: TGTGCCAGCAGCCTGCGACTAGCGGGACAAGAGACCCAGTACTTC

j_gene: TRBJ2-7
v_gene: TRBV28
d_gene: .
abundance: many
CDR3aa: CASSPGRYTEQYF
CDR3nt: TGTGCCAGCAGTCCAGGACGGTACACGGAGCAGTACTTC